Described below is a single T cell receptor beta chain sequence and its context. Its antigen remains unknown. The data originate from a study of blood T cells in healthy people across ages. Study-wide results and caveats: Aged donors had fewer naive CD4+ cells and lower diversity than long-lived donors. Any changes in expanded clonotypes were possibly confounded, as donor CMV status remained unknown. No conclusive comparison of naive versus antigen-experienced cells was possible with unsorted PBMCs. Naive T cell percentage showed a strong correlation with TCR beta diversity.

Sample-barcoded 5' priming and a J-beta primer mix drove a second PCR of roughly 6 to 12 cycles. TCRdb itself ran the 5' RACE reads through MiXCR, one entry per CDR3 protein. The data show about 810,000 distinct CDR3 sequences, with about 34% seen just once and under 15% held by the top ten. Germline V gene lookup returns CDR1 SGHVS and CDR2 FNYEAQ. The CDR3 is made up of 19 amino acids. V was cut by 3 bases and J by 2 bases, with 23 bases left in between. The chain employs TRBV7-6 and TRBJ1-3; tentatively, D is TRBD1 (5 bases). This TCR came from a man younger than 35 in good health. Sequenced input: blood. The CDR3 DNA sequence: TGTGCCAGCAGCTTTCTAGGCGAGAGGACAAGCAATACTGGAAACACCATATATTTT. Encoded protein: CASSFLGERTSNTGNTIYF. Supplemented by reference TRBV7-6 and TRBJ1-3, the full variable domain reads GAGVSQSPRYKVTKRGQDVALRCDPISGHVSLYWYRQALGQGPEFLTYFNYEAQQDKSGLPNDRFSAERPEGSISTLTIQRTEQRDSAMYRCASSFLGERTSNTGNTIYFGEGSWLTVV.